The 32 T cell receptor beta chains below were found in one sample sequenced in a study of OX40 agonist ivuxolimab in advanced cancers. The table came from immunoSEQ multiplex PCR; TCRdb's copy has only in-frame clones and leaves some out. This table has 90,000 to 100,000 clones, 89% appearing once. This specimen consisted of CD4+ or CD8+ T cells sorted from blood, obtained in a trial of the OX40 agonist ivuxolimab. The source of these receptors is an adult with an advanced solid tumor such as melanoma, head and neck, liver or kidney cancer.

CDR3 DNA: TGTGCTAGTGGTACCCCGATTAGGCTTCAGGAGCAGTTCTTC. This gives the protein CASGTPIRLQEQFF. This rearrangement joins TRBV12-5 to TRBJ2-1; no clear D. The V end was cut by 5 bases, the J end by 10 bases, with 18 bases between. The CDR3 consists of 14 residues. CDR1 is LGHNT and CDR2 is FRNRAP in the germline V gene.

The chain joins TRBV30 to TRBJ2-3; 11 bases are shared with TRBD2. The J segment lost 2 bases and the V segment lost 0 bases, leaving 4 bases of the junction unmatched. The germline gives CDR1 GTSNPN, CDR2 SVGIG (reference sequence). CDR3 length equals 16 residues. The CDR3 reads CAWSVRLAGYTDTQYF. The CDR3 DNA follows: TGTGCCTGGAGTGTAAGACTAGCGGGGTACACAGATACGCAGTATTTT. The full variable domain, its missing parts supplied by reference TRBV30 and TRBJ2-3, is SQTIHQWPATLVQPVGSPLSLECTVEGTSNPNLYWYRQAAGRGLQLLFYSVGIGQISSEVPQNLSASRPQDRQFILSSKKLLLSDSGFYLCAWSVRLAGYTDTQYFGPGTRLTVL.

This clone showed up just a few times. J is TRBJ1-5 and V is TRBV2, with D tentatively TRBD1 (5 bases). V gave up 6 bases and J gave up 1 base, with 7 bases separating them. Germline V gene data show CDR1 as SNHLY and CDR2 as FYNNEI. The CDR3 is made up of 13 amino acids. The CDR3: CASRGGSNQPQHF. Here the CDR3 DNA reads TGTGCCAGCAGGGGGGGAAGCAATCAGCCCCAGCATTTT. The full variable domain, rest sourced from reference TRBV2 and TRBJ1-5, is EPEVTQTPSHQVTQMGQEVILRCVPISNHLYFYWYRQILGQKVEFLVSFYNNEISEKSEIFDDQFSVERPDGSNFTLKIRSTKLEDSAMYFCASRGGSNQPQHFGDGTRLSIL.

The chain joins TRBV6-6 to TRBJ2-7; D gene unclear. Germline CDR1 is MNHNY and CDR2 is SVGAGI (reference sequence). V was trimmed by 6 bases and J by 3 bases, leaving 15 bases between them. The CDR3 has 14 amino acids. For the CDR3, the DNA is TGTGCCAGCAGCCGGCCCTCCTCCGACTACGAGCAGTACTTC. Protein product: CASSRPSSDYEQYF.

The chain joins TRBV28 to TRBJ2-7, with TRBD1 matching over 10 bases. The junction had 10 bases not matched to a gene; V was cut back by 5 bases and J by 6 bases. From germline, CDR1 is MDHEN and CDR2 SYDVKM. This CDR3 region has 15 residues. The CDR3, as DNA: TGTGCCAGCAGTCATCGTGACAGGGGGCTTGGCGAGCAGTACTTC. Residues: CASSHRDRGLGEQYF.

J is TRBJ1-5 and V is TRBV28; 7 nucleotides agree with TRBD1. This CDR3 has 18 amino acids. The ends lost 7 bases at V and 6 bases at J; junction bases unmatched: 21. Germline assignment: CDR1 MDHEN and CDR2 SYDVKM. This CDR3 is CASNAHTFGQVGVQPQHF. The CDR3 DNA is TGTGCCAGCAATGCCCATACCTTCGGACAGGTGGGAGTTCAGCCCCAGCATTTT.

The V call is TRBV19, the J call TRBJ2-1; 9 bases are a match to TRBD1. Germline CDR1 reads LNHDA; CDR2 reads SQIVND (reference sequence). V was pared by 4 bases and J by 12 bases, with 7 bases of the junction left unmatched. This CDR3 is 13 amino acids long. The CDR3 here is CASSRTDRGWQFF. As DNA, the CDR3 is TGTGCCAGTAGTAGGACGGACAGGGGATGGCAGTTCTTC. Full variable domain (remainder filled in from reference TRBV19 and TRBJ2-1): DGGITQSPKYLFRKEGQNVTLSCEQNLNHDAMYWYRQDPGQGLRLIYYSQIVNDFQKGDIAEGYSVSREKKESFPLTVTSAQKNPTAFYLCASSRTDRGWQFFGPGTRLTVL.

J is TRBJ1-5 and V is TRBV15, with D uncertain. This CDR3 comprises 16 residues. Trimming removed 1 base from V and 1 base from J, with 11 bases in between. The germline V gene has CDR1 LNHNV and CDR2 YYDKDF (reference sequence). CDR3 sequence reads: CATSRGGAESNQPQHF. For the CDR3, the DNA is TGTGCCACCAGCAGAGGAGGCGCAGAGAGCAATCAGCCCCAGCATTTT.

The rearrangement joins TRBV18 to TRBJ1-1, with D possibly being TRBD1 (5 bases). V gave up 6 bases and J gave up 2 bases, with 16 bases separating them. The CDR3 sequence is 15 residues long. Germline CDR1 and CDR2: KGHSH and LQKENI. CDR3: CASSISRQGNTEAFF. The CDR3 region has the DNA TGTGCCAGCTCCATTTCGAGGCAGGGCAACACTGAAGCTTTCTTT.

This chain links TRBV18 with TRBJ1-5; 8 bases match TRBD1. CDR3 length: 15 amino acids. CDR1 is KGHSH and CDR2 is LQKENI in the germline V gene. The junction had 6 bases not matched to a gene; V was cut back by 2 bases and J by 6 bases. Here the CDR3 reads CASSPDFTGGQPQHF. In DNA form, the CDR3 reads TGTGCCAGCTCACCAGACTTCACAGGGGGTCAGCCCCAGCATTTT.

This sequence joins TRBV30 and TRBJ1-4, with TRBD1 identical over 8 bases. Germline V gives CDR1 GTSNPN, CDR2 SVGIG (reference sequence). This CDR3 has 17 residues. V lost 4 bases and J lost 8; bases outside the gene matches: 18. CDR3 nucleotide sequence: TGTGCCTGGACCAAACCCATTACAGGGGGATTAGGAGAAAAACTGTTTTTT. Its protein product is CAWTKPITGGLGEKLFF.

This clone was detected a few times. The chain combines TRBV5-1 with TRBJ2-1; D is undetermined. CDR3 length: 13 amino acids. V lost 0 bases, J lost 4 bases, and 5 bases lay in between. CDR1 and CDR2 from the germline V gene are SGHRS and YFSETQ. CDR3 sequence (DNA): TGCGCCAGCAGCTTGGACCTGTACAATGAGCAGTTCTTC. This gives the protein CASSLDLYNEQFF.

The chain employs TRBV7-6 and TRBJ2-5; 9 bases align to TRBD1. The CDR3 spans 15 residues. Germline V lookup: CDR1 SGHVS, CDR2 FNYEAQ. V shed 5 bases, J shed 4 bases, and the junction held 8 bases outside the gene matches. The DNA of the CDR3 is TGTGCCAGCAGCACGGGACAGGGTGGCCGAGAGACCCAGTACTTC. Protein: CASSTGQGGRETQYF.

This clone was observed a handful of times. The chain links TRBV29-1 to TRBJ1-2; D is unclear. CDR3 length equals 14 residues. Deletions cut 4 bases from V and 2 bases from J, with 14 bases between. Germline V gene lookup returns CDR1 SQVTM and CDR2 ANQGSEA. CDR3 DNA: TGCAGCGTTGGAACTCTGGCGATAAACTATGGCTACACCTTC. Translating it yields CSVGTLAINYGYTF.

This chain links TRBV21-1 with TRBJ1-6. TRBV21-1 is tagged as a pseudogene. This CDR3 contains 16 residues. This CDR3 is CASSKTPIGEGSPLHF. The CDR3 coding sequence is TGTGCCAGCAGCAAAACGCCTATCGGGGAAGGCTCACCCCTCCACTTT.

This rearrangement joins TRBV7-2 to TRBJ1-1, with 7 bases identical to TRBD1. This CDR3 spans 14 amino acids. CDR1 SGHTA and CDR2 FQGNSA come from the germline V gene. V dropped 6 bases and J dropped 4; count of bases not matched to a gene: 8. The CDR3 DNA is TGTGCCAGCAGAAAAGCAGGGGGAGTCACTGAAGCTTTCTTT. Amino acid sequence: CASRKAGGVTEAFF. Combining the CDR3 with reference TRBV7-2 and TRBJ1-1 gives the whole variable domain GAGVSQSPSNKVTEKGKDVELRCDPISGHTALYWYRQSLGQGLEFLIYFQGNSAPDKSGLPSDRFSAERTGGSVSTLTIQRTQQEDSAVYLCASRKAGGVTEAFFGQGTRLTVV.

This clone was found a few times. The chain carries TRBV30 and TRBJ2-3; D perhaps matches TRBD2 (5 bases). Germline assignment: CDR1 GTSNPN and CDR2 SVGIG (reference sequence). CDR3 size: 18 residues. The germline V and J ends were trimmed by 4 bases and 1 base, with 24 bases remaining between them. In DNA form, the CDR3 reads TGTGCCTGGACCGTATTCGCCGGGGATTTTAAGGGCACAGATACGCAGTATTTT. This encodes CAWTVFAGDFKGTDTQYF. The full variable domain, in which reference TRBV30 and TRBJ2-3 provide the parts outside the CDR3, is SQTIHQWPATLVQPVGSPLSLECTVEGTSNPNLYWYRQAAGRGLQLLFYSVGIGQISSEVPQNLSASRPQDRQFILSSKKLLLSDSGFYLCAWTVFAGDFKGTDTQYFGPGTRLTVL.

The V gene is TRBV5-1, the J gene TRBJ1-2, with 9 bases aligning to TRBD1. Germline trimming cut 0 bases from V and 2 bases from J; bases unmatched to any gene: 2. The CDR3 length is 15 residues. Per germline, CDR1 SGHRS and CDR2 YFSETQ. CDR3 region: CASSLATGGNYGYTF. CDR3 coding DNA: TGCGCCAGCAGCTTGGCGACAGGGGGGAACTATGGCTACACCTTC.

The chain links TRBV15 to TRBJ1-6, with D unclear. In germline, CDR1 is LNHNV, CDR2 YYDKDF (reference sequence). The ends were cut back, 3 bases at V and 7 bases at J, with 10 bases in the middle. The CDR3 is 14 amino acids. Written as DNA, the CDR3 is TGTGCCACCAGCAGGTCAGATCCGAATTCACCCCTCCACTTT. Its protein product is CATSRSDPNSPLHF.

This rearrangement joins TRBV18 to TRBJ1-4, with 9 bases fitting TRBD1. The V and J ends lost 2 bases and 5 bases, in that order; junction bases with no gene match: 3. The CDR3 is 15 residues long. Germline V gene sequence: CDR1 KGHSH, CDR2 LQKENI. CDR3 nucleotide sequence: TGTGCCAGCTCACCAATCGGGACAGGGAATGAAAAACTGTTTTTT. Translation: CASSPIGTGNEKLFF.

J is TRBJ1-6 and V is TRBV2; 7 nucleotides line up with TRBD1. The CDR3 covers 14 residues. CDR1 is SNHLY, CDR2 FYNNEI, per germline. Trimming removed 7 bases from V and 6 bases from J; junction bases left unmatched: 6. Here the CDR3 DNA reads TGTGCCAGCACCATGGGGACAGTTAATTCACCCCTCCACTTT. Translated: CASTMGTVNSPLHF.

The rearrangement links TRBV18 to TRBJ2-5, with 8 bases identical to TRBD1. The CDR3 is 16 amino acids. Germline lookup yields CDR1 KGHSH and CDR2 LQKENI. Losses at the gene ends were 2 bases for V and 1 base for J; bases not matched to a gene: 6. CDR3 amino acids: CASSPGTGGGQETQYF. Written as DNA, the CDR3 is TGTGCCAGCTCACCAGGGACAGGAGGTGGCCAAGAGACCCAGTACTTC.

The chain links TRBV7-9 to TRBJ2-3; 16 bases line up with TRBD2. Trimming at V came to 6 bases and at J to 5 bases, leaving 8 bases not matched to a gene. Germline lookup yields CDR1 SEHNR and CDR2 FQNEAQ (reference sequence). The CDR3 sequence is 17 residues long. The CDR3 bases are TGTGCCAGCAGTTTTGAGGGACTAGCGGGGGGGAGAGATACGCAGTATTTT. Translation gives CASSFEGLAGGRDTQYF.

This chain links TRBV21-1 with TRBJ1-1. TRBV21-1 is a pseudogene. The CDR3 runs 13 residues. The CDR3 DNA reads TGTGCCAGCAGCAAAGGAGGGAACACTGAAGCTTTCTTT. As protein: CASSKGGNTEAFF.

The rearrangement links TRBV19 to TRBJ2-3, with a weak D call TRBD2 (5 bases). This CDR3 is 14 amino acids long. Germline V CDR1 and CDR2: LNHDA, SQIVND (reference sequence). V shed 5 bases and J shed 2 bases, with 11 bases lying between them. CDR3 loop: CASSQGLNTDTQYF. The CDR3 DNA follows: TGTGCCAGTAGTCAAGGACTTAACACAGATACGCAGTATTTT.

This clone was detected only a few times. CDR3 bases: TGTGCCAGCAGCCGGGGACAGATGGTAGCGCAGTATTTT. Protein sequence: CASSRGQMVAQYF. The chain uses TRBV14 and TRBJ2-3; 7 bases line up with TRBD1. CDR1 is SGHDN and CDR2 is FVKESK in the germline V gene. This CDR3 comprises 13 residues. The trim removed 4 bases at V and 10 bases at J, leaving 8 bases unmatched.

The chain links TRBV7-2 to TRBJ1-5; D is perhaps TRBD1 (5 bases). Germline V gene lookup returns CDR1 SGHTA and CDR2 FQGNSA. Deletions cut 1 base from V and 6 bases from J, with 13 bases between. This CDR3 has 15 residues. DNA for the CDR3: TGTGCCAGCAGCTTAGGTCCAGGGAGTAGTCAGCCCCAGCATTTT. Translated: CASSLGPGSSQPQHF. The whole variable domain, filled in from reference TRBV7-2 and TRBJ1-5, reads GAGVSQSPSNKVTEKGKDVELRCDPISGHTALYWYRQSLGQGLEFLIYFQGNSAPDKSGLPSDRFSAERTGGSVSTLTIQRTQQEDSAVYLCASSLGPGSSQPQHFGDGTRLSIL.

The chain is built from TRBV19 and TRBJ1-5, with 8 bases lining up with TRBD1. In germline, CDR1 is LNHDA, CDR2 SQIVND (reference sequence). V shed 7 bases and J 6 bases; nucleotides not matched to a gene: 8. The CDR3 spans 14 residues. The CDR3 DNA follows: TGTGCCAGTAATCGGGGACAGGAAATTCAGCCCCAGCATTTT. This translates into CASNRGQEIQPQHF.

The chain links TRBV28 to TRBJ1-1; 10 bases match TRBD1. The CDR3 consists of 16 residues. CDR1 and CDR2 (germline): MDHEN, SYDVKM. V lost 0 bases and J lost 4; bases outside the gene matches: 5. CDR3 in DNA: TGTGCCAGCAGTTTATGGGACCGGACAGGGGGCACTGAAGCTTTCTTT. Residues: CASSLWDRTGGTEAFF.

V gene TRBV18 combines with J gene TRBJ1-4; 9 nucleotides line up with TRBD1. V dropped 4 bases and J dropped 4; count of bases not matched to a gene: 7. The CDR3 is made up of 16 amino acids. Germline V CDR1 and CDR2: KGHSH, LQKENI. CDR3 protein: CASSRGTGSGNEKLFF. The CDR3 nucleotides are TGTGCCAGCTCACGTGGGACAGGGTCTGGTAATGAAAAACTGTTTTTT.

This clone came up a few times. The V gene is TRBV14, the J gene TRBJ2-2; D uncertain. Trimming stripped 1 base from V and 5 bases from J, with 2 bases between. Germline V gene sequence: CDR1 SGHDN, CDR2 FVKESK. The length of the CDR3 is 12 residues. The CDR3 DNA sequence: TGTGCCAGCAGCCAAGTTACCGGGGAGCTGTTTTTT. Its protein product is CASSQVTGELFF.

CDR3 protein: CASSPSGTGRYEQFF. In DNA form, the CDR3 reads TGTGCCAGCAGCCCTTCCGGGACAGGGAGGTATGAGCAGTTCTTC. The chain combines TRBV5-4 with TRBJ2-1, with 9 bases matching TRBD1. The CDR3 is 15 residues long. The germline gives CDR1 SGHNT, CDR2 YYREEE (reference sequence). After removal of 4 bases from V and 8 bases from J, the junction contained 10 bases not matched to a gene.